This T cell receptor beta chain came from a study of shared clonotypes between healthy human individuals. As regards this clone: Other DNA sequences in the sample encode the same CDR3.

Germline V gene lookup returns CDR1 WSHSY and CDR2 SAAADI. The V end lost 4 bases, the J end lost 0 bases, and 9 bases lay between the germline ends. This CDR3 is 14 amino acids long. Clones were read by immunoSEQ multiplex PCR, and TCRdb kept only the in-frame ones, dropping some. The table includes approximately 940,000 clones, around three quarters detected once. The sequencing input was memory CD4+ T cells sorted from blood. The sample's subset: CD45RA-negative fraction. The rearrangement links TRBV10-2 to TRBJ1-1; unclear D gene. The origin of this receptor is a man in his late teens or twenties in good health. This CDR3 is CASSVAGMNTEAFF. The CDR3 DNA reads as TGCGCCAGCAGTGTAGCGGGAATGAACACTGAAGCTTTCTTT.